This T cell receptor (beta chain) comes out of a study of post-analysis software for immune sequencing data (dated by TCRdb to between 2014 and 2017). Regarding the study in general: Recorded disease courses included relapsing-remitting, secondary progressive and progressive-relapsing multiple sclerosis, with some patients lacking subtype annotation. The patient repertoires were compared against around eleven previously published healthy control repertoires obtained from donors aged 6 to 25 years. A subset of samples was prepared in parallel using single-end sample barcoding, then pooled and co-amplified after Illumina adapter ligation.

Receptor libraries were prepared by PCR. The sequencer was an Illumina HiSeq 2500. To reduce PCR and sequencing biases, unique molecular identifiers were built into the TCR beta cDNA libraries. Every 1 to 10 million input T cells yielded around 500,000 cDNA molecules, meaning each molecule approximated one T cell. The patient libraries were prepared and sequenced using the same protocol as the earlier healthy control dataset. Samples belonging to the same batch were prepared together, multiplexed and sequenced on a shared HiSeq lane. Regarding the original processing steps: Raw barcoded reads were processed with MIGEC, discarding single-read molecular identifier groups before consensus assembly and CDR3 extraction. VDJtools was used for post-analysis of the clonotype tables, and diversity was normalized by down-sampling every dataset to the size of the smallest sample. To correct batch-related cross-sample contamination, repertoire overlap clustering matched CDR3 amino acid sequences but not nucleotide sequences. In-frame beta chains were kept once TCRdb had trimmed the public reads at Q25 with fastp and called clones with MiXCR. Merged by CDR3 protein, the rows form single entries marked with the most common genes and DNA. TCRdb assigned the V and J calls; the authors' analysis was not used. For this sample the table gives about 200,000 distinct CDR3 sequences, of which 29% were detected only once. The ten largest account for roughly 3.5% of the sample.

From its cysteine to its phenylalanine, the CDR3 spans 15 amino acids. Only the CDR3 part of the read is kept: 45 bases, read in frame from the first base. Trimming at the junction amounts to 5 bases on V and 3 bases on J, and the germline ends lie 13 bases apart. From the germline V gene (reference sequence), CDR1 is LGHDT and CDR2 is YNNKEL. General findings and caveats noted by the study authors: Strong co-clustering of samples prepared in the same batch was shown by direct clustering with F measure, prompting a batch-effect correction. Compared with controls, multiple sclerosis patients had significantly lower normalized Chao1 diversity, a finding suggesting substantial peripheral T-cell clonal expansion. Patients showed significantly higher frequencies than controls for about five TRBV segments, among them TRBV5-6, TRBV5-1 and TRBV20-1. The control group was slightly older than the multiple sclerosis patient group.

Concerning this clonotype: Its antigen specificity is not known. The input lacks base qualities; no much larger clone sits a single base away.

TCR beta repertoires were profiled from peripheral blood of roughly 13 young patients with multiple sclerosis to demonstrate the VDJtools post-analysis software. The patients with multiple sclerosis were children and adolescents between about 6 and 16 years of age. The chain is made from TRBV3-1 and TRBJ2-2, with a tentative D call of TRBD1 or TRBD2, each matching 5 bases. The sequenced sample was blood. This clonotype was sampled from a girl aged 2-17 years with multiple sclerosis. CDR3 protein: CASSTRLGDTGELFF. The sequence in DNA is TGTGCCAGCAGCACAAGATTGGGGGACACCGGGGAGCTGTTTTTT.